Following are 8 T cell receptor beta chains from one sample sequenced in a study of shared clonotypes between healthy human individuals. Naive CD8 cells lacked CD45RO and underwent positive selection for CCR7, leaving out terminally differentiated effector memory CD45RA+ cells. This table comes from immunoSEQ multiplex PCR, and its TCRdb copy is limited to in-frame clones, with some not included. The table lists around 580,000 clones, roughly 98% of them singletons. Sequencing was carried out using naive CD8+ T cells sorted from blood. These receptor sequences come from a man between 25 and 39 years old in good health.

The V call is TRBV7-9, the J call TRBJ2-7, with 7 bases matching TRBD1. The CDR3 sequence is 15 residues long. V shed 6 bases and J 7 bases; nucleotides not matched to a gene: 15. Germline CDR1 and CDR2: SEHNR and FQNEAQ (reference sequence). The CDR3 sequence: CASSTGTAATEEQYF. The CDR3 DNA reads as TGTGCCAGCAGTACCGGGACAGCCGCGACCGAAGAGCAGTACTTC.

On this clone itself: Distinct nucleotide sequences in the sample also encode this CDR3. The V call is TRBV4-3, the J call TRBJ2-7, with 9 positions matching TRBD1. The CDR3 has 14 residues. The germline CDR1 and CDR2 sequences are LGHNA and YSLEER. The ends lost 4 bases at V and 2 bases at J; junction bases unmatched: 3. Written as DNA, the CDR3 is TGCGCCAGCAGCCCAAGACAGGGGGCCTACGAGCAGTACTTC. Protein product: CASSPRQGAYEQYF.

This chain joins TRBV30 and TRBJ1-4; no definite D call. The CDR3 length is 11 residues. V dropped 2 bases and J dropped 8 bases, with 6 bases sitting between them. The germline CDR1 and CDR2 sequences are GTSNPN and SVGIG (reference sequence). CDR3 sequence reads: CAWSSREKLFF. CDR3 nucleotide sequence: TGTGCCTGGAGTTCCAGGGAAAAACTGTTTTTT.

V is TRBV4-1 and J is TRBJ1-4; D unclear. V was cut by 6 bases and J by 7 bases, with 15 bases left in between. The CDR3 is 14 residues long. CDR1 MGHRA and CDR2 YSYEKL come from the germline V gene. The CDR3 protein is CASRIGPRAEKLFF. CDR3 coding DNA: TGCGCCAGCAGGATCGGGCCCCGAGCTGAAAAACTGTTTTTT.

The chain uses TRBV6-5 and TRBJ1-5; TRBD1 matches at 11 bases. This CDR3 has 15 amino acids. The V gene's germline CDR1 is MNHEY and CDR2 SVGAGI. V was clipped by 6 bases and J by 5 bases; unmatched bases: 6. CDR3 in DNA: TGTGCCAGCAGCCGGGACAGGGGGGATCATCAGCCCCAGCATTTT. Translation: CASSRDRGDHQPQHF.

V is TRBV9 and J is TRBJ1-1; TRBD1 matches 7 bases. With 3 bases clipped from V and 2 bases from J, the junction kept 4 bases outside the gene matches. Looked up from germline, CDR1 is SGDLS and CDR2 is YYNGEE. This CDR3 has 14 amino acids. CDR3 DNA: TGTGCCAGCAGCGGACAGGGACCAAACACTGAAGCTTTCTTT. Encoded protein: CASSGQGPNTEAFF.

This chain links TRBV15 with TRBJ1-1; no clear D gene. Trimming pared 0 bases from V and 8 bases from J, leaving 13 bases between. Germline V gene sequence: CDR1 LNHNV, CDR2 YYDKDF (reference sequence). The CDR3 length is 14 residues. CDR3 sequence reads: CATSREVGSSEAFF. As DNA, the CDR3 is TGTGCCACCAGCAGAGAAGTCGGGAGTTCCGAAGCTTTCTTT.

The chain carries TRBV27 and TRBJ1-4; D is undetermined. The CDR3 is made up of 12 amino acids. The V gene lost 6 bases and the J gene lost 0 bases, with 2 bases spanning the gap. Germline V CDR1 and CDR2: MNHEY, SMNVEV (reference sequence). CDR3 coding DNA: TGTGCCAGCAGAGCAACTAATGAAAAACTGTTTTTT. It translates to CASRATNEKLFF.